This T cell receptor (beta chain) was recorded in a study of shared T cell receptors in the human thymus. Germline CDR1 is MGHRA and CDR2 is YSYEKL. This CDR3 contains 13 residues. V was cut by 5 bases and J by 1 base, with 7 bases left in between. This clone was seen more than once but under ten times. Some clones are missing from TCRdb's copy, which holds only in-frame ones; the method was immunoSEQ multiplex PCR. The sample yields approximately 580,000 clones, approximately 80% seen once. This same sample was also taken into another study, of human thymus T cells. From that paper: Corrective heart surgery yielded the resections from which the thymus tissue came. V and J genes seemed to be used with bias in thymic and blood repertoires. The related literature has documented a marked overlap of thymic repertoires among unrelated individuals.

The source material was thymocytes. This TCR was recovered from a boy under three years old with a congenital heart defect. V is TRBV4-1 and J is TRBJ2-3; possible D gene TRBD2, 6 bases. CDR3 amino acids: CASSSGGTDTQYF. Here the CDR3 DNA reads TGCGCCAGCAGCTCGGGGGGCACAGATACGCAGTATTTT.